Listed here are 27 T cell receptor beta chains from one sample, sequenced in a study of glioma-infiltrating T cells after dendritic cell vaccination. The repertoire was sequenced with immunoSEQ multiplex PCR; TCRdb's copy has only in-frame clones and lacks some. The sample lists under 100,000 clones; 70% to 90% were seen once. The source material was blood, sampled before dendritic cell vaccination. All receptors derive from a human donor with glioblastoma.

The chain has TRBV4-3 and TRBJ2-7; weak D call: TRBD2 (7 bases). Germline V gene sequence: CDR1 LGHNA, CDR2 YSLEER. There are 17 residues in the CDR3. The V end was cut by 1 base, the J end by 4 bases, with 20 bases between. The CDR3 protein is CASSQGWGGRGVYEQYF. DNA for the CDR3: TGCGCCAGCAGCCAAGGATGGGGGGGCCGGGGAGTTTACGAGCAGTACTTC.

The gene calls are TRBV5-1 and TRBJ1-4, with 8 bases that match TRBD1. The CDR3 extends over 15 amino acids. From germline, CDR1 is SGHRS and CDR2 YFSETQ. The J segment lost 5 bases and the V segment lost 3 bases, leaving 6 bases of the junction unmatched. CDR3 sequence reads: CASSSQGAGNEKLFF. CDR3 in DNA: TGCGCCAGCAGCTCCCAGGGGGCAGGGAATGAAAAACTGTTTTTT.

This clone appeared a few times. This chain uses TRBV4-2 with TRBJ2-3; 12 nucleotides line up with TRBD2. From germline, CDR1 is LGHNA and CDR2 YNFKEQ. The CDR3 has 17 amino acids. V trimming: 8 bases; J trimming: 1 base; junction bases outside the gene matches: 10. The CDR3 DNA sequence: TGTGCCAGCTCGGAGACTAGCGGGGGCCAGGGCACAGATACGCAGTATTTT. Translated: CASSETSGGQGTDTQYF.

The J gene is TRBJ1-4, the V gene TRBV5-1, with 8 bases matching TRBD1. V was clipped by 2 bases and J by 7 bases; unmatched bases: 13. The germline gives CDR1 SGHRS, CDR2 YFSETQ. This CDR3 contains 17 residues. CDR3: CASSFSPRGLEGEKLFF. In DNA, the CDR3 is TGCGCCAGCAGCTTCTCGCCCAGGGGGCTTGAGGGTGAAAAACTGTTTTTT.

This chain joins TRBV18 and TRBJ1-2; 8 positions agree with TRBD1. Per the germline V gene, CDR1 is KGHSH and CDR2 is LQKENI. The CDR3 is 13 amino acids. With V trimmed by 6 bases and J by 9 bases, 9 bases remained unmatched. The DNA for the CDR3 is TGTGCCAGCTCGCCGGACAGGGAGGGGAGCTACACCTTC. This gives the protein CASSPDREGSYTF.

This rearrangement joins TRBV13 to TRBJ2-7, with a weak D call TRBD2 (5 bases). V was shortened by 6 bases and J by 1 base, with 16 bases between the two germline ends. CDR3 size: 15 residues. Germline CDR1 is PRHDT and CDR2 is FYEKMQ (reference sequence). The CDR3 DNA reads TGTGCCAGCAGGCTTAGAGGGTCTAGGTCCTACGAGCAGTACTTC. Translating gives CASRLRGSRSYEQYF.

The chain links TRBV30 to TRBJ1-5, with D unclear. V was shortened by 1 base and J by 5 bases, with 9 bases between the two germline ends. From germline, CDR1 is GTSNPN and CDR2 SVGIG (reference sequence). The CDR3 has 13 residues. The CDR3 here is CAWSDGVHQPQHF. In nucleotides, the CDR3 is TGTGCCTGGAGTGACGGGGTGCATCAGCCCCAGCATTTT.

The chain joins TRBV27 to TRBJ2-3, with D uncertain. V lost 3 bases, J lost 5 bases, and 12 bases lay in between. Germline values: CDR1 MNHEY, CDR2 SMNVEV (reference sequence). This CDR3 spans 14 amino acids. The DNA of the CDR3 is TGTGCCAGCAGTTTGGAGCAGTTCAGAGATACGCAGTATTTT. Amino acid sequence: CASSLEQFRDTQYF.

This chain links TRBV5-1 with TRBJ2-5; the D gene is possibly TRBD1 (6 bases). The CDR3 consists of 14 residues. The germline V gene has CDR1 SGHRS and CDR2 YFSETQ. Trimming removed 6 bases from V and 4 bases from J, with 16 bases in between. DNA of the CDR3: TGCGCCAGCAAGAGGGGGTCAGGTGTAGAGACCCAGTACTTC. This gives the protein CASKRGSGVETQYF.

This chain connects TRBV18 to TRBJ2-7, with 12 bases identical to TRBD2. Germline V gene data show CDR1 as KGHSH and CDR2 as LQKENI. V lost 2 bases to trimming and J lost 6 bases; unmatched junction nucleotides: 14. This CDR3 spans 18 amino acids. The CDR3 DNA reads TGTGCCAGCTCACCAAGACTAGCGGGAGTTGATCAGCATAGCGAGCAGTACTTC. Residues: CASSPRLAGVDQHSEQYF.

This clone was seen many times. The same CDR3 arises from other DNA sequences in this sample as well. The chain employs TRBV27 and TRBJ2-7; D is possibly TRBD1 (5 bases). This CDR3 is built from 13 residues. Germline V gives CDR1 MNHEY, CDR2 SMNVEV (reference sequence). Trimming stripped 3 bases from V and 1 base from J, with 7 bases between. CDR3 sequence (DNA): TGTGCCAGCAGTTTTGGACATTCCTACGAGCAGTACTTC. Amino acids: CASSFGHSYEQYF.

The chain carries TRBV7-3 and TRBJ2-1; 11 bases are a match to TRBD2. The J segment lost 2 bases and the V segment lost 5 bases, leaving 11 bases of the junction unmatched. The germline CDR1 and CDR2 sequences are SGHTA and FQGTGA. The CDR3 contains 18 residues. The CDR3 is CASSPRTSGFGPYNEQFF. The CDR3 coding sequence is TGTGCCAGCAGCCCCAGGACTAGCGGGTTTGGCCCCTACAATGAGCAGTTCTTC.

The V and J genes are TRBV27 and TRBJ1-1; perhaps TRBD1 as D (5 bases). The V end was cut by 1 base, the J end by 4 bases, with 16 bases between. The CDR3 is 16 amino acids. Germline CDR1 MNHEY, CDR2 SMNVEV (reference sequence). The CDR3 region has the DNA TGTGCCAGCAGTTTATTGGGGACGGGGGTAGGCACTGAAGCTTTCTTT. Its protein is CASSLLGTGVGTEAFF.

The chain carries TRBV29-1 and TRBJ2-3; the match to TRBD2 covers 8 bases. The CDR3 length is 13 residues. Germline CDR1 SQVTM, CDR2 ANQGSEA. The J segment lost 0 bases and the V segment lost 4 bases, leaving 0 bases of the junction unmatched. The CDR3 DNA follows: TGCAGCGTTGCGGGAGGGAGCACAGATACGCAGTATTTT. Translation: CSVAGGSTDTQYF.

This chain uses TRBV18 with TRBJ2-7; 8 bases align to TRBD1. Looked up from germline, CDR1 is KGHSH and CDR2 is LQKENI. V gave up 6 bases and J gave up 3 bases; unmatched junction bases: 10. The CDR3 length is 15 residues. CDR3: CASSRDGQGVYEQYF. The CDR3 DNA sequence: TGTGCCAGCTCTCGAGACGGACAGGGAGTCTACGAGCAGTACTTC.

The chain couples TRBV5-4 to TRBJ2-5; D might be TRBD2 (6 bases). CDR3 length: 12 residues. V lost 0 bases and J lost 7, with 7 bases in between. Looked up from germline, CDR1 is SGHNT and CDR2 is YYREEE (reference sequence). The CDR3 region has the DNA TGTGCCAGCAGCTTGGCCGGGGGGACCCAGTACTTC. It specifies CASSLAGGTQYF.

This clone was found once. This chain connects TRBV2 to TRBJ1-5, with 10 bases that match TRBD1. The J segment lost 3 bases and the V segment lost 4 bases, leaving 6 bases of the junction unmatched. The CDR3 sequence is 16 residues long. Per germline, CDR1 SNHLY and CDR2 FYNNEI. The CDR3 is CASSGGQGTHNQPQHF. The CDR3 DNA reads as TGTGCCAGCAGTGGGGGACAGGGGACACACAATCAGCCCCAGCATTTT.

The CDR3: CASSIRDSRNSPLHF. CDR3 nucleotides: TGTGCCAGCAGCATCCGGGACAGCCGAAATTCACCCCTCCACTTT. The chain recombines TRBV7-9 with TRBJ1-6; 7 bases align to TRBD1. Germline CDR1 reads SEHNR; CDR2 reads FQNEAQ (reference sequence). V was clipped by 5 bases and J by 7 bases; unmatched bases: 8. This CDR3 spans 15 amino acids.

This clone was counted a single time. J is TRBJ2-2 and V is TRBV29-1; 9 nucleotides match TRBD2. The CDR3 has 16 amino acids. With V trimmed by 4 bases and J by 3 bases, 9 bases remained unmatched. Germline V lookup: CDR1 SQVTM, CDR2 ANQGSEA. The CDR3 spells CSVGKSSGTDTGELFF. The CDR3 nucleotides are TGCAGCGTTGGAAAGTCTAGCGGGACGGACACCGGGGAGCTGTTTTTT.

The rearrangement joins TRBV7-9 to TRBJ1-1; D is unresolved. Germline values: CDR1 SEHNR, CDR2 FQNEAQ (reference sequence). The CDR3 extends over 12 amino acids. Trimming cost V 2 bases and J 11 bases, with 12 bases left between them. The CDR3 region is CASSLTEAWAFF. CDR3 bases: TGTGCCAGCAGCTTAACCGAGGCCTGGGCTTTCTTT.

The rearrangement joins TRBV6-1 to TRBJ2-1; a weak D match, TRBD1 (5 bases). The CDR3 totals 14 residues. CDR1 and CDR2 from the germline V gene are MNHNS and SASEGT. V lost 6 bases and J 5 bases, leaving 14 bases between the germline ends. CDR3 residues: CASRSRVLNNEQFF. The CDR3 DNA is TGTGCCAGCAGATCCAGGGTGCTCAACAATGAGCAGTTCTTC.

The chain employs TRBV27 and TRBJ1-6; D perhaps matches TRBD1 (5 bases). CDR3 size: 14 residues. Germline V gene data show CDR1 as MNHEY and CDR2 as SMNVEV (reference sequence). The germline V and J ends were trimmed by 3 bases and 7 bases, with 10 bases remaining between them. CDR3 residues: CASSFDSLNSPLHF. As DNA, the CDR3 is TGTGCCAGCAGTTTCGACAGCTTAAATTCACCCCTCCACTTT.

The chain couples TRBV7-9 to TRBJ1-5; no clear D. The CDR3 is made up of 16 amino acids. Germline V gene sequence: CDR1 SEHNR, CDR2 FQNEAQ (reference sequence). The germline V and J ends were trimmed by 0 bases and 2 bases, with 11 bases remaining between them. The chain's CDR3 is CASSLAEGERNQPQHF. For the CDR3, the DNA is TGTGCCAGCAGCTTAGCGGAGGGAGAGCGCAATCAGCCCCAGCATTTT.

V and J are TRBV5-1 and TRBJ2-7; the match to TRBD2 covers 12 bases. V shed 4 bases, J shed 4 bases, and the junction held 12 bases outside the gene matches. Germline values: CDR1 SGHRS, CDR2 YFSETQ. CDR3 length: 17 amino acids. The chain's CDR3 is CASSPASRTSGVYEQYF. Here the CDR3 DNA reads TGCGCCAGCAGCCCCGCATCCCGGACTAGCGGGGTATACGAGCAGTACTTC.

The CDR3 nucleotides are TGTGCCAGCAGCCCAACGGGGGGGAGCACAGATACGCAGTATTTT. Translation gives CASSPTGGSTDTQYF. This chain uses TRBV2 with TRBJ2-3; 8 nucleotides match TRBD2. Germline assignment: CDR1 SNHLY and CDR2 FYNNEI. The V gene end was trimmed by 6 bases and the J gene end by 0 bases; junction bases not matched to a gene: 5. CDR3 length: 15 residues.

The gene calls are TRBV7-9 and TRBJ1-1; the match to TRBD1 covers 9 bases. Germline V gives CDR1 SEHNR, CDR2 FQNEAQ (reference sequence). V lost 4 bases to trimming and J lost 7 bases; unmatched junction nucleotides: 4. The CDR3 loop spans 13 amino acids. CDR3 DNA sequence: TGTGCCAGCAGCTGGACAGGGGATAGTGAAGCTTTCTTT. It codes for CASSWTGDSEAFF. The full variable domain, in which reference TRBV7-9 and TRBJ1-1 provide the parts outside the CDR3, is DTGVSQNPRHKITKRGQNVTFRCDPISEHNRLYWYRQTLGQGPEFLTYFQNEAQLEKSRLLSDRFSAERPKGSFSTLEIQRTEQGDSAMYLCASSWTGDSEAFFGQGTRLTVV.

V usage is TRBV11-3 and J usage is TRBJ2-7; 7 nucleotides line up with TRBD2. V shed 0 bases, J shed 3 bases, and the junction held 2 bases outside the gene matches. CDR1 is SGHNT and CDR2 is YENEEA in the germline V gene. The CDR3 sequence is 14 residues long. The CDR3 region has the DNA TGTGCCAGCAGCTTAGATCTAGCGGACTACGAGCAGTACTTC. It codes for CASSLDLADYEQYF.